Described below is a single T cell receptor (beta chain) sequence and its context. These data are taken from a study of blood T cell repertoires in COVID-19. Clones were read by immunoSEQ multiplex PCR, and TCRdb kept only the in-frame ones, dropping some. The profile covers some 250,000 clones, with about 80% appearing a single time and approximately 4.4% taken by the ten largest. Germline V gene lookup returns CDR1 SQVTM and CDR2 ANQGSEA. V was cut by 8 bases and J by 3 bases, with 14 bases left in between. There are 13 residues in the CDR3. V usage is TRBV29-1 and J usage is TRBJ2-1, with D perhaps TRBD2 (5 bases). Sequenced material: peripheral blood. This TCR derives from a man aged 45 to 65 with active or convalescent COVID-19. The DNA for the CDR3 is TGCAGCTCTAGGCCTCGGGGCTACAATGAGCAGTTCTTC. Translating it yields CSSRPRGYNEQFF.